This TCR beta chain was sequenced for a study of tumor and adjacent non-tumor tissue in lung cancer. Across the study: Each sample yielded around 4 million productive TCRbeta reads on average. General study points: TCR diversity was significantly greater in tumor than normal lung tissue. In normal lung, the top 100 clones were significantly more dominant than in tumor.

This sample's RNA came from whole unsorted tissue. Distant lung tissue was collected more than 3 cm away from the tumor edge. Three rounds of nested PCR, following a modified ARM-PCR protocol, produced the TCRbeta library. TCRdb reanalysed the multiplex PCR reads using MiXCR and keeps one entry per CDR3 protein. The sample has about 77,000 distinct CDR3 sequences, approximately 82% seen once. This CDR3 is built from 16 residues. Germline CDR1 reads DFQATT; CDR2 reads SNEGSKA (reference sequence). With V trimmed by 5 bases and J by 6 bases, 8 bases remained unmatched. A word on this clonotype: Its target is not known.

Sequencing used distant non-tumor lung tissue. This sequence originates from a man between 65 and 85 years old with non-small cell lung cancer. This chain connects TRBV20-1 to TRBJ2-1; TRBD2 matches 15 bases. The CDR3 bases are TGCAGTGCTTCGGGACTAGCGGGGGGCACGGGCAATGAGCAGTTCTTC. This sequence encodes CSASGLAGGTGNEQFF.